This TCR beta chain was retrieved from a study of blood T cell repertoires in COVID-19. In assigning cohorts, the study relied on participant-reported clinical history. Trimming took 0 bases from V and 2 from J; bases not matched to a gene: 9. From germline, CDR1 is ENHRY and CDR2 SYGVKD. This CDR3 has 17 amino acids. Original processing methods: The assay estimated nucleated cells by amplifying reference gene primers. Sequencing was performed with immunoSEQ multiplex PCR; in TCRdb, only in-frame clones are kept and a portion is missing. V and J calls and clone size are copied from that table; D and trimming were computed from the DNA. The sample shows fewer than 450,000 clones, 70% to 90% of them seen only once.

The TCR was taken from a woman aged 40 to 49 with acute COVID-19. The source material was PBMCs or T cells enriched from blood (not recorded which). The chain has TRBV10-3 and TRBJ1-2; 7 nucleotides align to TRBD1. CDR3 region: CAISESRAGGSNYGYTF. In nucleotides, the CDR3 is TGTGCCATCAGTGAGTCGAGGGCAGGGGGTTCGAACTATGGCTACACCTTC.